One sample yielded the 26 T cell receptor beta chains listed below, sequenced in a study of radiotherapy plus CTLA-4 blockade in lung cancer. Repertoires were generated with immunoSEQ multiplex PCR, while TCRdb's copy carries only in-frame clones and drops some. The data hold 30,000 to 35,000 clones, with roughly 70% observed a single time. Sequencing used peripheral blood, obtained from a patient treated with radiotherapy plus ipilimumab. These receptors were collected from a human donor with non-small cell lung cancer who had stable disease on radiotherapy plus ipilimumab.

The count of this clone is one. This sequence joins TRBV9 and TRBJ2-3; 13 nucleotides agree with TRBD2. The V gene's germline CDR1 is SGDLS and CDR2 YYNGEE. CDR3 length equals 18 residues. V shed 0 bases, J shed 0 bases, and the junction held 4 bases outside the gene matches. Here the CDR3 DNA reads TGTGCCAGCAGCGTAGCACTAGCGGGAGGGGCTAGCACAGATACGCAGTATTTT. Translating gives CASSVALAGGASTDTQYF. Looking up the rest from reference TRBV9 and TRBJ2-3 gives the full variable domain: DSGVTQTPKHLITATGQRVTLRCSPRSGDLSVYWYQQSLDQGLQFLIQYYNGEERAKGNILERFSAQQFPDLHSELNLSSLELGDSALYFCASSVALAGGASTDTQYFGPGTRLTVL.

This clone counts as medium-sized. The gene calls are TRBV28 and TRBJ1-2, with D uncertain. Germline assignment: CDR1 MDHEN and CDR2 SYDVKM. Trimming took off 4 bases at V and 4 bases at J, with 22 bases between the two ends. The length of the CDR3 is 17 residues. The CDR3 protein is CASSSPGTVGSPYGYTF. CDR3 coding DNA: TGTGCCAGCAGTTCCCCCGGTACGGTAGGATCTCCCTATGGCTACACCTTC.

The chain combines TRBV7-8 with TRBJ2-7; 11 bases agree with TRBD2. The CDR3 length is 14 residues. J gave up 4 bases and V 5 bases, and 4 bases lay outside the gene matches. Germline assignment: CDR1 SGHVS and CDR2 FQNEAQ. CDR3 in amino acids: CASSMTSGAYEQYF. CDR3 coding DNA: TGTGCCAGCAGCATGACTAGCGGGGCTTACGAGCAGTACTTC.

The V gene is TRBV5-4, the J gene TRBJ1-2; 8 bases align to TRBD1. Unmatched junction bases numbered 7, after V lost 2 bases and J lost 4 bases. CDR1 and CDR2 from the germline V gene are SGHNT and YYREEE (reference sequence). The CDR3 covers 15 residues. Here the CDR3 DNA reads TGTGCCAGCAGCTTCCGGGACAGGACCTTCTATGGCTACACCTTC. This encodes CASSFRDRTFYGYTF.

This chain joins TRBV9 and TRBJ2-7; 10 bases align to TRBD2. The V segment lost 0 bases and the J segment 2 bases; nucleotides outside the gene matches: 2. Germline V gene sequence: CDR1 SGDLS, CDR2 YYNGEE. This CDR3 is 15 amino acids long. The CDR3 nucleotides read TGTGCCAGCAGCGTAGAGAGCGGGAGGGCCTACGAGCAGTACTTC. This gives the protein CASSVESGRAYEQYF.

The rearrangement uses TRBV6-1 and TRBJ1-5, with D perhaps TRBD1 (6 bases). Trimming cost V 5 bases and J 2 bases, with 13 bases left between them. The CDR3 is 15 amino acids. CDR1 is MNHNS and CDR2 is SASEGT in the germline V gene. CDR3 DNA sequence: TGTGCCAGCAGTATACAGGGAGGGGGCAATCAGCCCCAGCATTTT. Its protein is CASSIQGGGNQPQHF.

About this clone itself: A read error may produce the germline difference seen at one junction end. CDR3 loop: CSVRAGRGGGNIEAFF. In DNA, the CDR3 is TGCAGCGTCCGGGCTGGGAGGGGCGGAGGTAACATTGAAGCTTTCTTT. V gene TRBV29-1 combines with J gene TRBJ1-1, with a possible D match to TRBD1 (5 bases). This CDR3 spans 16 amino acids. CDR1 is SQVTM, CDR2 ANQGSEA, per germline.

This clone has just one count. The V call is TRBV14, the J call TRBJ2-3, with D perhaps TRBD1 or TRBD2 (5 bases each). The germline V gene encodes CDR1 SGHDN and CDR2 FVKESK. The CDR3 runs to 17 residues. V was cut by 4 bases and J by 0 bases, with 17 bases left in between. CDR3 nucleotide sequence: TGTGCCAGCAGCCTCGAAGGTGGGGGTTTAAGCACAGATACGCAGTATTTT. It is translated as CASSLEGGGLSTDTQYF. Together with reference TRBV14 and TRBJ2-3, the CDR3 gives the full variable domain: EAGVTQFPSHSVIEKGQTVTLRCDPISGHDNLYWYRRVMGKEIKFLLHFVKESKQDESGMPNNRFLAERTGGTYSTLKVQPAELEDSGVYFCASSLEGGGLSTDTQYFGPGTRLTVL.

The sample holds one count of this clone. The V call is TRBV28, the J call TRBJ1-2; tentatively, D is TRBD1 (5 bases). The germline V gene encodes CDR1 MDHEN and CDR2 SYDVKM. V shed 4 bases and J shed 7 bases, with 19 bases lying between them. This CDR3 region has 15 residues. The CDR3 here is CASSSPAGGASGYTF. The CDR3 nucleotides read TGTGCCAGCAGTTCCCCGGCGGGCGGGGCGAGTGGCTACACCTTC.

V gene TRBV9 combines with J gene TRBJ1-2; D is perhaps TRBD1 (5 bases). Per germline, CDR1 SGDLS and CDR2 YYNGEE. This CDR3 region has 17 residues. The V end lost 3 bases, the J end lost 0 bases, and 18 bases lay between the germline ends. The DNA for the CDR3 is TGTGCCAGCAGCGGAGCAGGGAGGGGACCGGCTAACTATGGCTACACCTTC. As protein: CASSGAGRGPANYGYTF. Full variable domain (remainder filled in from reference TRBV9 and TRBJ1-2): DSGVTQTPKHLITATGQRVTLRCSPRSGDLSVYWYQQSLDQGLQFLIQYYNGEERAKGNILERFSAQQFPDLHSELNLSSLELGDSALYFCASSGAGRGPANYGYTFGSGTRLTVV.

A few counts support this clone. The chain carries TRBV5-1 and TRBJ1-2, with TRBD1 identical over 8 bases. V was pared by 4 bases and J by 8 bases, with 7 bases of the junction left unmatched. The germline V gene has CDR1 SGHRS and CDR2 YFSETQ. The CDR3 is 13 residues long. The CDR3: CASSRAGTGGYTF. CDR3 nucleotides: TGCGCCAGCAGCCGCGCCGGGACAGGAGGCTACACCTTC.

V and J are TRBV18 and TRBJ2-2; D unclear. Per germline, CDR1 KGHSH and CDR2 LQKENI. The CDR3 is made up of 12 amino acids. Between the trimmed V and J ends, which lost 6 bases and 5 bases, there was a span of 7 bases. CDR3 protein: CASSSITGELFF. CDR3 DNA sequence: TGTGCCAGCTCCAGCATTACCGGGGAGCTGTTTTTT.

The rearrangement links TRBV19 to TRBJ1-2; possibly TRBD1 for D (5 bases). The V end was cut by 1 base, the J end by 5 bases, with 23 bases between. Germline lookup yields CDR1 LNHDA and CDR2 SQIVND (reference sequence). This CDR3 spans 18 amino acids. CDR3 in amino acids: CASSIGWSVGGDPYGYTF. For the CDR3, the DNA is TGTGCCAGTAGTATAGGGTGGTCGGTCGGAGGGGACCCATATGGCTACACCTTC.

This chain connects TRBV27 to TRBJ1-1; tentatively, D is TRBD1 (5 bases). Germline CDR1 reads MNHEY; CDR2 reads SMNVEV (reference sequence). This CDR3 has 14 residues. V was clipped by 0 bases and J by 2 bases, with 7 bases between them. CDR3 bases: TGTGCCAGCAGTTTATCGACAGCAAACACTGAAGCTTTCTTT. Translation: CASSLSTANTEAFF.

V usage is TRBV7-9 and J usage is TRBJ2-7; D is ambiguous. Trimming removed 10 bases from V and 0 bases from J, with 13 bases in between. Germline lookup yields CDR1 SEHNR and CDR2 FQNEAQ (reference sequence). The CDR3 sequence is 13 residues long. The CDR3 loop is CATAAVLSYEQYF. The CDR3 coding sequence is TGTGCCACCGCGGCGGTTCTCTCCTACGAGCAGTACTTC.

The chain combines TRBV29-1 with TRBJ2-1; 12 bases agree with TRBD2. CDR3 size: 13 residues. Trimming removed 8 bases from V and 9 bases from J; junction bases left unmatched: 8. CDR1 and CDR2 from the germline V gene are SQVTM and ANQGSEA. The CDR3 coding sequence is TGCAGCAGCCGACTAGCGGGAGCCCCTGAGCAGTTCTTC. Translation gives CSSRLAGAPEQFF.

As regards this clone: This specimen includes other DNA sequences encoding the same CDR3. The V call is TRBV13, the J call TRBJ2-7, with 9 bases lining up with TRBD1. This CDR3 spans 16 amino acids. V gave up 6 bases and J gave up 6 bases; unmatched junction bases: 15. Germline CDR1 is PRHDT and CDR2 is FYEKMQ (reference sequence). CDR3: CASSNVGRTGDSEQYF. CDR3 nucleotides: TGTGCCAGCAGTAACGTCGGCCGGACAGGGGATAGCGAGCAGTACTTC. Complete variable domain (other parts from reference TRBV13 and TRBJ2-7): AAGVIQSPRHLIKEKRETATLKCYPIPRHDTVYWYQQGPGQDPQFLISFYEKMQSDKGSIPDRFSAQQFSDYHSELNMSSLELGDSALYFCASSNVGRTGDSEQYFGPGTRLTVT.

This chain joins TRBV4-1 and TRBJ2-7; D is ambiguous. The CDR3 covers 13 residues. Germline lookup yields CDR1 MGHRA and CDR2 YSYEKL. V lost 1 base to trimming and J lost 2 bases, with 6 bases between them. Written as DNA, the CDR3 is TGCGCCAGCAGCCAAGTTAGGGCCTACGAGCAGTACTTC. Translated: CASSQVRAYEQYF.

V is TRBV7-2 and J is TRBJ1-2; TRBD1 matches 12 bases. The V segment lost 2 bases and the J segment 7 bases; nucleotides outside the gene matches: 8. The CDR3 totals 16 residues. CDR1 SGHTA and CDR2 FQGNSA come from the germline V gene. The CDR3 DNA follows: TGTGCCAGCAGCTTAACCCCGGGACAGGGGGCGCCTGGCTACACCTTC. Protein: CASSLTPGQGAPGYTF.

The gene calls are TRBV12-2 and TRBJ2-2; the DNA was not used to check the table's D call, TRBD1. TRBV12-2 is classified as a pseudogene. The CDR3 covers 18 residues. The CDR3 DNA sequence: TGTGCAAGTCGCCGGACTCATTCCAGGGGGAGAGGTCCCGGGGAGCTGTTTTTT. Amino acid sequence: CASRRTHSRGRGPGELFF.

The chain employs TRBV6-5 and TRBJ2-7; D may be TRBD1 (6 bases). Deletions cut 2 bases from V and 5 bases from J, with 10 bases between. Per the germline V gene, CDR1 is MNHEY and CDR2 is SVGAGI. CDR3 length: 13 amino acids. CDR3 DNA: TGTGCCAGCAGTTACAGGGGGACAAACGAGCAGTACTTC. Amino acids: CASSYRGTNEQYF.

The gene calls are TRBV11-2 and TRBJ2-7, with TRBD2 identical over 8 bases. The trim removed 1 base at V and 4 bases at J, leaving 6 bases unmatched. Germline-derived CDR1 and CDR2 are SGHAT and FQNNGV. The CDR3 loop spans 15 amino acids. As DNA, the CDR3 is TGTGCCAGCAGCTTAGCGAGCGGGGGAGGATACGAGCAGTACTTC. Amino acids: CASSLASGGGYEQYF.

The J gene is TRBJ2-5, the V gene TRBV29-1, with D maybe TRBD2 (6 bases). This CDR3 contains 11 residues. The V gene lost 5 bases and the J gene lost 4 bases, with 8 bases spanning the gap. Germline lookup yields CDR1 SQVTM and CDR2 ANQGSEA. The CDR3 DNA is TGCAGCGTTAATAGCGGAGAGACCCAGTACTTC. This encodes CSVNSGETQYF.

Written as DNA, the CDR3 is TGTGCCAGTAGTATAGATTCCACCCTGACAGGGGGTACAGATACGCAGTATTTT. Amino acid sequence: CASSIDSTLTGGTDTQYF. The genes are TRBV19 and TRBJ2-3; the match to TRBD1 covers 9 bases. Germline loops: CDR1 LNHDA, CDR2 SQIVND (reference sequence). V lost 0 bases and J lost 3; bases outside the gene matches: 10. This CDR3 is built from 18 residues.

V usage is TRBV19 and J usage is TRBJ1-6, with 10 bases lining up with TRBD1. V dropped 6 bases and J dropped 7; count of bases not matched to a gene: 6. CDR3 size: 15 residues. The germline CDR1 and CDR2 sequences are LNHDA and SQIVND (reference sequence). CDR3 sequence (DNA): TGTGCCAGTAGACCTGACAGGGGGCGGAATTCACCCCTCCACTTT. This translates into CASRPDRGRNSPLHF.

V is TRBV9 and J is TRBJ2-7; 8 bases are a match to TRBD2. The length of the CDR3 is 14 residues. The V gene end was trimmed by 3 bases and the J gene end by 3 bases; junction bases not matched to a gene: 5. Germline CDR1 SGDLS, CDR2 YYNGEE. This chain's CDR3 is CASSASGGLYEQYF. CDR3 coding DNA: TGTGCCAGCAGCGCAAGCGGGGGTCTCTACGAGCAGTACTTC. The full variable domain, completed using reference TRBV9 and TRBJ2-7, is DSGVTQTPKHLITATGQRVTLRCSPRSGDLSVYWYQQSLDQGLQFLIQYYNGEERAKGNILERFSAQQFPDLHSELNLSSLELGDSALYFCASSASGGLYEQYFGPGTRLTVT.